This T cell receptor (beta chain) was identified during a study of identical twins. A universal primer binding site was introduced by template switching. The final cDNA contained unique molecular identifiers. MiXCR was run by TCRdb on the 5' RACE reads, yielding one entry per CDR3 protein. Among around 690,000 distinct CDR3 sequences listed, 21% were seen once. About this clonotype: Its target is unknown.

Study results and limitations: Out-of-frame alpha sequences shared by twins were enriched for low generation probability.

The CDR3 contains 15 residues. CDR1 SQVTM and CDR2 ANQGSEA come from the germline V gene. Trimming pared 0 bases from V and 6 bases from J, leaving 15 bases between. The sample also formed part of further work on T cells expressing NK-cell markers. That report notes: An anti-gamma-delta TCR antibody confined sorting to alpha-beta TCR T cells across several of the experiments.

The specimen was PBMCs. This TCR was recovered from a woman under 30 in good health. This chain joins TRBV29-1 and TRBJ2-1; D might be TRBD1 or TRBD2, each matching 5 bases. The CDR3 loop is CSVEDTRGTFNEQFF. The CDR3 coding sequence is TGCAGCGTTGAAGATACCCGTGGGACCTTCAATGAGCAGTTCTTC.